This T cell receptor beta chain came from a study of CD8+ T cells in alopecia areata. Overall study findings and caveats: Normal scalp showed lower clonality than lesional scalp, especially alopecia totalis/universalis. The treated group had a single nonresponder, limiting CD8+ expansion-response conclusions.

Germline V gene lookup returns CDR1 SGHNT and CDR2 YYREEE (reference sequence). The CDR3 length is 14 residues. The ends lost 0 bases at V and 7 bases at J; junction bases unmatched: 2. Documented treatment: oral pan-JAK inhibitor, 5-10 mg twice daily. Lesional scalp punch biopsies and peripheral blood came from alopecia areata patients. RNA was isolated and reverse transcribed to cDNA, the sequencing template. TCRdb keeps only in-frame clones here, not all; method: immunoSEQ multiplex PCR. The sample records more than 150,000 clones, around 51% being singletons. This clone was detected only a few times. Its target is unknown.

The receptor was isolated from a human donor with alopecia areata. The sample consisted of CD8+ T cells sorted from blood, taken around week 52, from a patient treated with tofacitinib. This chain uses TRBV5-4 with TRBJ2-1, with 9 positions matching TRBD1. Here the CDR3 reads CASSLDRGLNEQFF. The CDR3 coding sequence is TGTGCCAGCAGCTTGGACAGGGGGCTGAATGAGCAGTTCTTC. The full variable domain, rest sourced from reference TRBV5-4 and TRBJ2-1, is ETGVTQSPTHLIKTRGQQVTLRCSSQSGHNTVSWYQQALGQGPQFIFQYYREEENGRGNFPPRFSGLQFPNYSSELNVNALELDDSALYLCASSLDRGLNEQFFGPGTRLTVL.